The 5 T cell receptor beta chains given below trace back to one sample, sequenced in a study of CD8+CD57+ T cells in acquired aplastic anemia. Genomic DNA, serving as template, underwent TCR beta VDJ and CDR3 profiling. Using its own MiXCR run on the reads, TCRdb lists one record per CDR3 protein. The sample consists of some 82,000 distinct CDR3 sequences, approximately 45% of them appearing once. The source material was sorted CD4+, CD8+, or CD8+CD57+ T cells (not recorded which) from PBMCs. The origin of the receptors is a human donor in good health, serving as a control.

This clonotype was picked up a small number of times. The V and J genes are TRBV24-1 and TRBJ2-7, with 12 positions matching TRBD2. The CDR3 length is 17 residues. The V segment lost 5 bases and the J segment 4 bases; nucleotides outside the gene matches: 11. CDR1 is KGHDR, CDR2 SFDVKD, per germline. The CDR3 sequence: CATSGLSRTSGKYEQYF. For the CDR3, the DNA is TGTGCCACCAGTGGCCTCTCTCGGACTAGCGGGAAGTACGAGCAGTACTTC.

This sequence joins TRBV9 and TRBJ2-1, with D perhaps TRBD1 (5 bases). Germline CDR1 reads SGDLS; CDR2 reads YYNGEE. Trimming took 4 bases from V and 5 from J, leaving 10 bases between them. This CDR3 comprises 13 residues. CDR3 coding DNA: TGTGCCAGCAGCTTAGCCAGGGACAATGAGCAGTTCTTC. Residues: CASSLARDNEQFF. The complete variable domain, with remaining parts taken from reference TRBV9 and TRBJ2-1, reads DSGVTQTPKHLITATGQRVTLRCSPRSGDLSVYWYQQSLDQGLQFLIQYYNGEERAKGNILERFSAQQFPDLHSELNLSSLELGDSALYFCASSLARDNEQFFGPGTRLTVL.

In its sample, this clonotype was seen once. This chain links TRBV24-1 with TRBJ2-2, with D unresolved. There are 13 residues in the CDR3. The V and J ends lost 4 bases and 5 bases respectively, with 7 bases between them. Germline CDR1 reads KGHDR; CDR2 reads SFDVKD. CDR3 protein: CATSDRRTGELFF. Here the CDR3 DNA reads TGTGCCACCAGTGACCGAAGAACCGGGGAGCTGTTTTTT.

Written as DNA, the CDR3 is TGTGCCAGCAGCATTGGACAGTCCTACGAGCAGTACTTC. Protein product: CASSIGQSYEQYF. V usage is TRBV7-8 and J usage is TRBJ2-7, with D perhaps TRBD1 (6 bases). The CDR3 consists of 13 residues. The germline V gene encodes CDR1 SGHVS and CDR2 FQNEAQ. The ends were cut back, 5 bases at V and 1 base at J, with 9 bases in the middle.

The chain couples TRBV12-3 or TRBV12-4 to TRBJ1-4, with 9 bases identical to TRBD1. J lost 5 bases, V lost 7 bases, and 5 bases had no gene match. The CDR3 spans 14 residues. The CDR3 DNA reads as TGTGCCAGCACCACGGACAGGGGAAATGAAAAACTGTTTTTT. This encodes CASTTDRGNEKLFF.